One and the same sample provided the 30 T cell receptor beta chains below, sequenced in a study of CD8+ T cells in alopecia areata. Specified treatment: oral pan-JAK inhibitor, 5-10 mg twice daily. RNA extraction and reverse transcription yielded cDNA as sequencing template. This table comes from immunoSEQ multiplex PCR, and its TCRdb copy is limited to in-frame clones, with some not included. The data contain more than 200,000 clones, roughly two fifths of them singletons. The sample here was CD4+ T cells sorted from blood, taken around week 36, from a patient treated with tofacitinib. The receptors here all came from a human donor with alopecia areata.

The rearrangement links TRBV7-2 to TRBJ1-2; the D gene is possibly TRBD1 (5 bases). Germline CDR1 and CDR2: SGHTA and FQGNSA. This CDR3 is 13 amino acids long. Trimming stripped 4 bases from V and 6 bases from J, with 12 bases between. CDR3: CASSYGGSDGYTF. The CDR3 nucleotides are TGTGCCAGCAGCTACGGGGGGAGCGATGGCTACACCTTC.

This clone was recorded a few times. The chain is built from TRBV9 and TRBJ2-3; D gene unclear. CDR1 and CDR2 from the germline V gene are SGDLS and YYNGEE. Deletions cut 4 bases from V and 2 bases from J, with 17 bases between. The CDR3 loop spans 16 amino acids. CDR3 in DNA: TGTGCCAGCAGCCCGAGGACCTCACCCACCACAGATACGCAGTATTTT. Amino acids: CASSPRTSPTTDTQYF.

Here the CDR3 DNA reads TGTGCCATCACCTCGGGGACAGAGAACAAAAACATTCAGTACTTC. It specifies CAITSGTENKNIQYF. This rearrangement joins TRBV10-3 to TRBJ2-4; 7 positions agree with TRBD1. Germline values: CDR1 ENHRY, CDR2 SYGVKD. This CDR3 has 15 residues. The V and J ends lost 7 bases and 3 bases, in that order; junction bases with no gene match: 9.

Here the CDR3 reads CASRFRDSNTGELFF. CDR3 nucleotides: TGTGCCAGCAGATTCCGGGACAGCAACACCGGGGAGCTGTTTTTT. This chain joins TRBV2 and TRBJ2-2; 7 nucleotides align to TRBD1. Germline values: CDR1 SNHLY, CDR2 FYNNEI. Unmatched junction bases numbered 6, after V lost 6 bases and J lost 2 bases. There are 15 residues in the CDR3.

The DNA of the CDR3 is TGTGCCAGCAGCCTGGACGGGAGGGGCGAGCAGTACTTC. As protein: CASSLDGRGEQYF. This chain joins TRBV7-8 and TRBJ2-7; 8 bases match TRBD2. CDR1 SGHVS and CDR2 FQNEAQ come from the germline V gene. The V segment lost 5 bases and the J segment 6 bases; nucleotides outside the gene matches: 6. The CDR3 has 13 residues.

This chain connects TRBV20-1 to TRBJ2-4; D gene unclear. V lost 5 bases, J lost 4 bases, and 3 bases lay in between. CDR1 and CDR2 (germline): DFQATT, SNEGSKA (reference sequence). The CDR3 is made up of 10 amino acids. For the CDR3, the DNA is TGCAGTGCTGTTAAAAACATTCAGTACTTC. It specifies CSAVKNIQYF.

CDR3 in amino acids: CASSTGQGFADTQYF. The CDR3 nucleotides are TGTGCCAGCAGCACGGGACAGGGGTTCGCAGATACGCAGTATTTT. The chain has TRBV13 and TRBJ2-3; 10 nucleotides line up with TRBD1. Germline trimming cut 5 bases from V and 4 bases from J; bases unmatched to any gene: 6. CDR3 length: 15 amino acids. The germline CDR1 and CDR2 sequences are PRHDT and FYEKMQ (reference sequence).

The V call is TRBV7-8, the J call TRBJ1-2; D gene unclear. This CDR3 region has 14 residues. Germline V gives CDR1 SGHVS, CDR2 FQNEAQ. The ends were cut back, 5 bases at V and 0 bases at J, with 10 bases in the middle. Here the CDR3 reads CASSRHGPNYGYTF. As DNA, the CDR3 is TGTGCCAGCAGCCGCCACGGGCCTAACTATGGCTACACCTTC.

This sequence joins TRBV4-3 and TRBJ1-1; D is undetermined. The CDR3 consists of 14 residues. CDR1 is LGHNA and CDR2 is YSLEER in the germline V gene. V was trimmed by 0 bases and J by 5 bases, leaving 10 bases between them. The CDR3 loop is CASSQDLRVTEAFF. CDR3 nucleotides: TGCGCCAGCAGCCAAGATCTACGGGTAACTGAAGCTTTCTTT.

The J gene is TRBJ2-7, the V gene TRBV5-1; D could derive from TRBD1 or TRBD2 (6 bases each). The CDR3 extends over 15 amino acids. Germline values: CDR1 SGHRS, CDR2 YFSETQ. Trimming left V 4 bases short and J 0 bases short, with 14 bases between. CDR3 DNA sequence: TGCGCCAGCAGCCCGGGTGGGGGGCCCTCCTACGAGCAGTACTTC. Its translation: CASSPGGGPSYEQYF.

The CDR3 DNA sequence: TGCGCCAGCAGCCACCGGGACAGTCCGAACACCGGGGAGCTGTTTTTT. The encoded protein is CASSHRDSPNTGELFF. This chain uses TRBV5-1 with TRBJ2-2, with TRBD1 identical over 7 bases. The CDR3 consists of 16 residues. V dropped 4 bases and J dropped 0; count of bases not matched to a gene: 6. Per germline, CDR1 SGHRS and CDR2 YFSETQ.

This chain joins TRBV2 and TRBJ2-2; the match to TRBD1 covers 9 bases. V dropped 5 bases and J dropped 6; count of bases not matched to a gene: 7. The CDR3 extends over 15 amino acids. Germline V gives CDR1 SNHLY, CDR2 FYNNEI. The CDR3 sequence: CASSKTGTGPGELFF. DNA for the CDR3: TGTGCCAGCAGTAAAACCGGGACAGGGCCCGGGGAGCTGTTTTTT.

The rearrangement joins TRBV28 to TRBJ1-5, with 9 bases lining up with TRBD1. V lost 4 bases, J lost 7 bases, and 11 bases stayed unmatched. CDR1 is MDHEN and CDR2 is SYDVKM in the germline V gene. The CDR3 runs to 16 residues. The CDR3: CASSYRGQGKRQPQHF. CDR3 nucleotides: TGTGCCAGCAGTTACCGAGGACAGGGGAAGAGACAGCCCCAGCATTTT.

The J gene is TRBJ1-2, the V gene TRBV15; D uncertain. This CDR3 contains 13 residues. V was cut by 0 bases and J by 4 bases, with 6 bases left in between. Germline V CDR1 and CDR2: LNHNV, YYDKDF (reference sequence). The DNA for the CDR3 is TGTGCCACCAGCAGAGATAACCTCTATGGCTACACCTTC. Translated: CATSRDNLYGYTF.

The CDR3 DNA reads TGCAGCGTACAAGGGACAGGGGGCCCCGGGGAGCTGTTTTTT. Protein sequence: CSVQGTGGPGELFF. The chain is built from TRBV29-1 and TRBJ2-2; 12 nucleotides agree with TRBD1. Per the germline V gene, CDR1 is SQVTM and CDR2 is ANQGSEA. With 6 bases clipped from V and 6 bases from J, the junction kept 5 bases outside the gene matches. CDR3 length: 14 amino acids.

The CDR3 region has the DNA TGTGCCAGCAGCTTAGTAGGGGAGGAGCAGCCCCAGCATTTT. Its translation: CASSLVGEEQPQHF. The chain is built from TRBV7-9 and TRBJ1-5; TRBD1 is a possible D gene (5 bases). CDR1 SEHNR and CDR2 FQNEAQ come from the germline V gene (reference sequence). V lost 1 base and J 7 bases, leaving 11 bases between the germline ends. This CDR3 contains 14 residues.

CDR3 coding DNA: TGCGCCAGCAGCTTCGACCTGTACGAGCAGTACTTC. This gives the protein CASSFDLYEQYF. The chain joins TRBV5-1 to TRBJ2-7; D gene uncertain. V was clipped by 2 bases and J by 4 bases, with 7 bases between them. The CDR3 is made up of 12 amino acids. Germline CDR1 is SGHRS and CDR2 is YFSETQ.

Written as DNA, the CDR3 is TGTGCCACCAGCAGAGATATAGCGGGAGGGCTGAATGAGCAGTTCTTC. Residues: CATSRDIAGGLNEQFF. The chain links TRBV15 to TRBJ2-1; TRBD2 matches 11 bases. Germline V CDR1 and CDR2: LNHNV, YYDKDF (reference sequence). J gave up 7 bases and V 0 bases, and 5 bases lay outside the gene matches. This CDR3 is 16 amino acids long.

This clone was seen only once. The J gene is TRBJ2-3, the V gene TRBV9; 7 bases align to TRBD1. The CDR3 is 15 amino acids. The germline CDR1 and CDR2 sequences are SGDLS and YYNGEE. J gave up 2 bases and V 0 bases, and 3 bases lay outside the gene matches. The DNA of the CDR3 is TGTGCCAGCAGCGTAGCAGAGGGGGCCACAGATACGCAGTATTTT. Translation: CASSVAEGATDTQYF.

CDR3: CSVPGTGSGDYGYTF. In nucleotides, the CDR3 is TGCAGCGTCCCTGGGACAGGGAGTGGTGACTATGGCTACACCTTC. The V gene is TRBV29-1, the J gene TRBJ1-2, with 9 positions matching TRBD1. Germline CDR1 and CDR2: SQVTM and ANQGSEA. The CDR3 is made up of 15 amino acids. The V gene end was trimmed by 6 bases and the J gene end by 3 bases; junction bases not matched to a gene: 11.

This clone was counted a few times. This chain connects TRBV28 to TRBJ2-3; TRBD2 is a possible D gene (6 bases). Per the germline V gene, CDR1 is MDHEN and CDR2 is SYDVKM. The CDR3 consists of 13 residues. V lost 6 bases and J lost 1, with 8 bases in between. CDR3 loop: CASSGRGTDTQYF. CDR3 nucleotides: TGTGCCAGCAGCGGGAGAGGCACAGATACGCAGTATTTT.

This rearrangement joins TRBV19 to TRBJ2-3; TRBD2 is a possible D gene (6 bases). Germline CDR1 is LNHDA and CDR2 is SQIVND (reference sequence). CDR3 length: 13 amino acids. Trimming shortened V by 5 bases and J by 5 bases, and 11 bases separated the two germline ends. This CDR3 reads CASSARLEDTQYF. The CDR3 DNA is TGTGCCAGTAGTGCCCGACTAGAAGATACGCAGTATTTT.

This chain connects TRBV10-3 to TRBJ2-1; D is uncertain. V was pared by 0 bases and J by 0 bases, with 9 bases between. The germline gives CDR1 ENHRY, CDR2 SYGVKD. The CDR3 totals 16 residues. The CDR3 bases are TGTGCCATCAGTGAGTCGAGTGACTTCTCCTACAATGAGCAGTTCTTC. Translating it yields CAISESSDFSYNEQFF.

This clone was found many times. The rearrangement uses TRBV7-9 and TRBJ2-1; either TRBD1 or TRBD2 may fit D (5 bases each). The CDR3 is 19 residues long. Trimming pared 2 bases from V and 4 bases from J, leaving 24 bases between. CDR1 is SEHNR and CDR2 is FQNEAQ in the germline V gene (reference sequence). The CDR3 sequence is CASSLTVGTPGPRYNEQFF. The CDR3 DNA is TGTGCCAGCAGCTTAACCGTCGGGACGCCGGGGCCGAGATACAATGAGCAGTTCTTC.

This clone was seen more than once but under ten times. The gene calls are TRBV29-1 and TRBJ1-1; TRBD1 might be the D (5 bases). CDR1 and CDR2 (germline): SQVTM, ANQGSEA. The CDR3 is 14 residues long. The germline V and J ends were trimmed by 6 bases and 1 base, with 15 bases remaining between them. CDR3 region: CSVARGDANTEAFF. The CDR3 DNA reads TGCAGCGTAGCGCGGGGGGACGCGAACACTGAAGCTTTCTTT. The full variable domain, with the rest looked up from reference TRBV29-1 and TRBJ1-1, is SAVISQKPSRDICQRGTSLTIQCQVDSQVTMMFWYRQQPGQSLTLIATANQGSEATYESGFVIDKFPISRPNLTFSTLTVSNMSPEDSSIYLCSVARGDANTEAFFGQGTRLTVV.

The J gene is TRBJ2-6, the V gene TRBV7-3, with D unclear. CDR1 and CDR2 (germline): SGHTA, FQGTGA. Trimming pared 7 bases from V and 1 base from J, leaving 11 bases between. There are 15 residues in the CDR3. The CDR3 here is CASTKDPSGANVLTF. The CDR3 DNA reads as TGTGCCAGCACGAAGGACCCATCTGGGGCCAACGTCCTGACTTTC.

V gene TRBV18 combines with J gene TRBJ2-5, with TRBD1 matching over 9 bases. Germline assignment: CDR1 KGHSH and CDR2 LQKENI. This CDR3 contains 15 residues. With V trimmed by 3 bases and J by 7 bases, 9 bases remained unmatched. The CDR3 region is CASSPDRGVSGTQYF. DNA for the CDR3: TGTGCCAGCTCACCGGACAGGGGTGTATCTGGGACCCAGTACTTC.

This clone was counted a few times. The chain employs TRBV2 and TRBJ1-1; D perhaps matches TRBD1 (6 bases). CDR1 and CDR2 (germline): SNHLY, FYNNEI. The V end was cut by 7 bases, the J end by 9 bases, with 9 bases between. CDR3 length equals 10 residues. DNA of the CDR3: TGTGCCAGCATGGGGGCTCAAGCTTTCTTT. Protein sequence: CASMGAQAFF.

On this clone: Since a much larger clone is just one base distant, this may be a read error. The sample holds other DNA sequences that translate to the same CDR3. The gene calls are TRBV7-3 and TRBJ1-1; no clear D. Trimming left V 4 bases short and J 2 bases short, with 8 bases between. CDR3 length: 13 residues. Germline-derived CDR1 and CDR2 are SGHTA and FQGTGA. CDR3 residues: CASSSGRNTEAFF. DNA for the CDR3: TGTGCCAGCAGCTCCGGTCGTAACACTGAAGCTTTCTTT.

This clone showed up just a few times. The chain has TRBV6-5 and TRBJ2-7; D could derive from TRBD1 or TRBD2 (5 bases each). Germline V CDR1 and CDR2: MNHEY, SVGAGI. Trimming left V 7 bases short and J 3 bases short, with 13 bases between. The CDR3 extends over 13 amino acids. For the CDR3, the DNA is TGTGCCAGCACCTTGCCAGGGAGCTACGAGCAGTACTTC. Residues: CASTLPGSYEQYF.